This T cell receptor (beta chain) was profiled in a study of vaccination and CD4 T cells after COVID-19. The overall study: Each post-COVID sample was drawn after diagnosis, and the median interval was roughly 97 days (range 35 to 161). Spike peptides, overlapping and drawn from SARS-CoV-2, HCoV-NL63, HCoV-OC43 and HCoV-229E, were used to stimulate cells.

Scientists ran DNA taken from cultured CD4+ T cells through the Oncomine TCR Beta short-read assay for sequencing. The source of extracted genomic DNA was cultured CD4+ T cells. One entry per CDR3 protein, called by TCRdb with MiXCR from the PCR reads. The sample shows roughly 7,400 distinct CDR3 sequences, roughly two fifths of them seen only once. Concerning this clonotype itself: What it binds is unknown.

There are 15 residues in the CDR3. Per the germline V gene, CDR1 is ENHRY and CDR2 is SYGVKD. V gave up 3 bases and J gave up 3 bases; unmatched junction bases: 5. Treatment given: roughly 10-day PBMC culture with coronavirus spike peptide pools or control peptides (ViraFEST assay). During the years 2011-2018, before the COVID-19 pandemic, the unexposed donor's CD4+ T cells were collected. Antigen-specific T cells were expanded with peptide pools by ViraFEST, and TCRs were then sequenced. The receptor comes from a human donor in good health. The specimen sequenced was CD4+ T cells from blood, cultured in vitro. This rearrangement joins TRBV10-3 to TRBJ2-7; TRBD1 aligns across 10 bases. The CDR3 DNA is TGTGCCATCAGTGACCAGGGGACAGGGGACTACGAGCAGTACTTC. Protein: CAISDQGTGDYEQYF.